These T cell receptor beta chains were read from a single sample in a study of cytomegalovirus exposure and HLA in healthy donors. Sequencing was performed with immunoSEQ multiplex PCR; in TCRdb, only in-frame clones are kept and a portion is missing. The table gives around 37,000 clones; the top ten clones make up about 6.4% of it. The sample taken for sequencing was PBMCs. The source of these receptors is a human donor in good health. Both conserved end residues are part of each CDR3. Fields, in order: D gene, J gene, V gene, CDR3 length, CDR3 DNA, CDR3 protein. A D gene is named only where the DNA matches it firmly.

- | TRBJ1-1 | TRBV11-3 | 13 | TGTGCCAGCAGCCGCGAAGAGGACACTGAAGCTTTCTTT | CASSREEDTEAFF
- | TRBJ1-5 | TRBV28 | 14 | TGTGCCAGCAGTCTGGGGGGGCGAAATCAGCCCCAGCATTTT | CASSLGGRNQPQHF
- | TRBJ2-6 | TRBV29-1 | 14 | TGCAGCGTTCAGGAGGGGTCTGGGGCCAACGTCCTGACTTTC | CSVQEGSGANVLTF
TRBD1 | TRBJ1-1 | TRBV7-9 | 15 | TGTGCCAGCAGCTACACAGGGGGAGGTAATCTTGAAGCTTTCTTT | CASSYTGGGNLEAFF
- | TRBJ1-4 | TRBV28 | 15 | TGTGCCAGCAGGCGGGGGGGGGCAACTAATGAAAAACTGTTTTTT | CASRRGGATNEKLFF
- | TRBJ2-5 | TRBV25-1 | 14 | TGTGCCAGCAGTGTATATAGGGGGTTGGAGACCCAGTACTTC | CASSVYRGLETQYF
- | TRBJ2-3 | TRBV28 | 12 | TGTGCCAGCAGCCCCCCGGGGAAATCGCAGTATTTT | CASSPPGKSQYF
- | TRBJ1-3 | TRBV29-1 | 13 | TGCAGCGTTGAATATGGGAGCGGAAACACCATATATTTT | CSVEYGSGNTIYF
TRBD1 | TRBJ1-5 | TRBV19 | 16 | TGTGCCAGTAGCTTAGCCGGGACAGGGGGATCTCAGCCCCAGCATTTT | CASSLAGTGGSQPQHF
- | TRBJ2-1 | TRBV1 | 16 | TGCACCAGCAGCCAAGATCGGGGGGGCACCGACAATGAGCAGTTCTTC | CTSSQDRGGTDNEQFF
TRBD1 | TRBJ1-1 | TRBV5-5 | 15 | TGTGCCAGCAGCCCGGGACAGGGTTTGAACACTGAAGCTTTCTTT | CASSPGQGLNTEAFF
TRBD2 | TRBJ2-4 | TRBV2 | 15 | TGTGCCAGCAGTGAAGAGGGGACTAGCTTGAACATTCAGTACTTC | CASSEEGTSLNIQYF
TRBD1 | TRBJ1-5 | TRBV7-6 | 16 | TGTGCCAGCAGTTTACTCCCGGGACAGGGGAATCAGCCCCAGCATTTT | CASSLLPGQGNQPQHF
- | TRBJ2-1 | TRBV5-4 | 16 | TGTGCCAGCAGCTTCAGGGGGGTAATGGGCGACAATGAGCAGTTCTTC | CASSFRGVMGDNEQFF
- | TRBJ2-4 | TRBV5-1 | 16 | TGCGCCAGCAGCTTGGTACAGGGTATCGCCAAAAACATTCAGTACTTC | CASSLVQGIAKNIQYF
- | TRBJ1-2 | TRBV20-1 | 11 | TGCAGTGCTGAGAGCCGATATGGCTACACCTTC | CSAESRYGYTF
- | TRBJ2-5 | TRBV7-9 | 14 | TGTGCCAGCAGCTTAGCAGCAGGACAAGAGACCCAGTACTTC | CASSLAAGQETQYF
TRBD1 | TRBJ1-6 | TRBV5-1 | 15 | TGCGCCAGCAGCGTGACCGGGACAGGGAATTCACCCCTACACTTT | CASSVTGTGNSPLHF
TRBD2 | TRBJ2-5 | TRBV28 | 15 | TGTGCCAGCAGTGGTCGGACTAGCGGGGAAGAGAACCAGTACTTC | CASSGRTSGEENQYF
- | TRBJ2-3 | TRBV7-3 | 15 | TGTGCCAGCAGCTTAACCCCCCTAGCAGGAGATACGCAGTATTTT | CASSLTPLAGDTQYF
TRBD1 | TRBJ1-1 | TRBV7-3 | 15 | TGTGCCAGCAGGACTACAGGGGATTATAGAACTGAAGCTTTCTTT | CASRTTGDYRTEAFF
TRBD1 | TRBJ1-1 | TRBV4-1 | 13 | TGCGCCAGCAGCGCGACAGGGTTGGCTGAAGCTTTCTTT | CASSATGLAEAFF
TRBD1 | TRBJ1-2 | TRBV13 | 18 | TGTGCCAGCAGCTTAGTGCGTGCGGGACAGGGGGCGAAAGACGGCTACACCTTC | CASSLVRAGQGAKDGYTF
TRBD2 | TRBJ2-1 | TRBV15 | 16 | TGTGCCACCAGCTCTCATCTAGCGGGGGGGCCGGGAGAGCAGTTCTTC | CATSSHLAGGPGEQFF
- | TRBJ1-5 | TRBV27 | 15 | TGTGCCAGCAGTTTATCGAGGGTATCCGGTCAGCCCCAGCATTTT | CASSLSRVSGQPQHF
TRBD1 | TRBJ2-1 | TRBV6-4 | 15 | TGTGCCAGCAGCAGAGGACAGGGGATCTACAATGAGCAGTTCTTC | CASSRGQGIYNEQFF
- | TRBJ1-6 | TRBV5-6 | 13 | TGTGCCTCACGGGACAAGATTAATTCACCCCTCCACTTT | CASRDKINSPLHF
TRBD1 | TRBJ1-2 | TRBV4-1 | 18 | TGCGCCAGCAGCCAACTACCGACAGGGATGGGGACCAACTATGGCTACACCTTC | CASSQLPTGMGTNYGYTF
- | TRBJ2-6 | TRBV28 | 19 | TGTGCCAGCAGTAATTCCCGGTGGGCCCTGGGAGTTGGGGCCAACGTCCTGACTTTC | CASSNSRWALGVGANVLTF
TRBD1 | TRBJ1-1 | TRBV6-1 | 14 | TGTGCCAGCAGTACCCACAGGGGGCGCACTGAAGATTTCTTT | CASSTHRGRTEDFF
- | TRBJ1-5 | TRBV18 | 12 | TGTGCCAGCTCACCCCCGAATCAGCCCCAGCATTTT | CASSPPNQPQHF
- | TRBJ1-2 | TRBV9 | 14 | TGTGCCAGCAGCGTAGCAGACTGGTCCTATGGCTACACCTTC | CASSVADWSYGYTF